This section outlines one T cell receptor (beta chain) sequence together with its context. Its specificity is not known. These data originate in a study of shared clonotypes between healthy human individuals. Whole-study results and caveats: Generally, naive subsets (rather than memory subsets) showed larger estimated richness.

The CDR3 has 12 amino acids. The germline gives CDR1 LNHDA, CDR2 SQIVND (reference sequence). The germline V and J ends were trimmed by 4 bases and 5 bases, with 8 bases remaining between them. The protocol was immunoSEQ multiplex PCR, while the TCRdb copy is restricted to in-frame clones and leaves out a portion. The sample lists a few hundred thousand clones, 70% to 75% occurring once. Sequencing was done on a sample of memory CD4+ T cells sorted from blood. The subset was: CD45RA-negative fraction. This clonotype originated in a man aged 25-45 years in good health. The genes are TRBV19 and TRBJ2-5; no reliable D call. The CDR3: CASSNLRETQYF. The CDR3 bases are TGTGCCAGTAGTAACCTGAGGGAGACCCAGTACTTC. The complete variable domain, with remaining parts taken from reference TRBV19 and TRBJ2-5, reads DGGITQSPKYLFRKEGQNVTLSCEQNLNHDAMYWYRQDPGQGLRLIYYSQIVNDFQKGDIAEGYSVSREKKESFPLTVTSAQKNPTAFYLCASSNLRETQYFGPGTRLLVL.